Presented here are 2 T cell receptor beta chains from one specimen sequenced in a study of cytomegalovirus exposure and HLA in healthy donors. The PCR made use of 60 Vbeta and 13 Jbeta primers. Libraries were prepared by immunoSEQ multiplex PCR; TCRdb keeps only in-frame clonotypes and omits some of them. The sample yields approximately 58,000 clones, of which the top ten take up around 3.6%. Sequencing input: PBMCs. The source of these receptors is a young woman in good health and CMV-seronegative.

This chain connects TRBV6-5 to TRBJ2-3; perhaps TRBD1 as D (5 bases). Germline assignment: CDR1 MNHEY and CDR2 SVGAGI. Trimming cost V 2 bases and J 1 base, with 10 bases left between them. The CDR3 loop spans 15 amino acids. CDR3 in amino acids: CASSYKGARTDTQYF. In DNA form, the CDR3 reads TGTGCCAGCAGTTACAAAGGGGCGCGCACAGATACGCAGTATTTT.

This chain links TRBV6-5 with TRBJ1-2; a weak D match, TRBD1 (5 bases). Trimming cost V 5 bases and J 5 bases, with 15 bases left between them. Per germline, CDR1 MNHEY and CDR2 SVGAGI. CDR3 length: 14 amino acids. As DNA, the CDR3 is TGTGCCAGCAGTGGGGACGGGAGAGGGTATGGCTACACCTTC. Its protein is CASSGDGRGYGYTF.